A single T cell receptor beta chain is shown here with its context. What this receptor recognizes is not known. Reading from cysteine to phenylalanine, the CDR3 counts 15 amino acids. DNA is not recorded here. Reading the germline V gene gives CDR1 SQVTM and CDR2 ANQGSEA. For every CD8+ T cell subset, approximately 300,000 cells were flow-sorted straight into RLT lysis buffer, and each subset was sorted in triplicate. Naive CD8+ T cells were defined stringently as CD45RO-CCR7+CD27+CD95- to exclude memory contaminants. Using standard density gradient centrifugation, peripheral blood mononuclear cells were isolated from buffy coats. A FACSAria III was used to flow-sort naive CD8+ T cells into CXCR3-negative and CXCR3-positive populations. An RNeasy Mini Kit was used to extract total RNA from the sorted cells. These data originate in a study of CXCR3-negative and CXCR3-positive naive CD8 T cells (dated 2019 in TCRdb). In the study overall: Some 130 million TRB reads were obtained in total, roughly 1.5 +/- 0.3 million reads per library. Diversity and physicochemical repertoire analyses covered eleven to twelve donors pooled from two independent experiments. The TRBV-TRBJ cluster analysis covered naive subsets from a handful of donors and memory cells from 3 donors.

Reads for this sample came from a NextSeq 550. The Human TCR Profiling Kit (MiLaboratory) was used to make UMI-labeled 5' RACE TRB cDNA libraries. cDNA synthesis used the entire amount of extracted RNA, and PCR amplification then used the entire amount of cDNA produced. Libraries were prepared in parallel with an identical number of PCR cycles. The published analysis was carried out like this. About 50,000 +/- 10,000 unique UMI-labeled TRB cDNA molecules per library were extracted with MIGEC and MiXCR, with at least two reads per UMI required. An average of approximately 40,000 +/- 10,000 functional in-frame TRB CDR3 nucleotide clonotypes without stop codons was found per library. After downsampling to 5000 UMI-labeled TRB molecules per sample, diversity metrics such as normalized Shannon-Wiener and Chao1 were calculated in VDJtools. For the central five CDR3 residues, VDJtools calculated physicochemical properties weighted by clonotype size, namely interaction energy, strength, volume and Kidera factor 4. Following TCRdb reprocessing, every CDR3 protein sequence forms one entry, and DNA is not provided. The V and J calls were not made by the authors but by TCRdb's processing. The table for this sample shows thousands of distinct CDR3 sequences. The biggest ten clones account for around 1.3% of the sample.

Results the study describes overall, beyond this receptor: Freshly isolated PBMCs were used for most assays because CXCR3 expression went down partially after cryopreservation. Repertoire diversity was comparably high in both naive subsets but much lower in memory CD8+ T cells. Compared with CXCR3-negative naive cells, CXCR3-positive naive cells had TRB CDR3s with higher hydrophobicity (lower Kidera factor 4), lower energy, and higher strength and volume indices. Within the same donor, TRBV-TRBJ usage looked similar between naive CXCR3-negative and CXCR3-positive cells, but memory cells had distinct patterns. Surface CD5, linked to self-reactivity in mice, was comparable between naive subsets; TCR interaction strength was therefore also inferred from TRB CDR3 physicochemical properties.

The chain joins TRBV29-1 to TRBJ2-1. The TCR comes from a human donor in good health. Some clones in this sample may be carry-over from other donors' samples. The material sequenced was naive CXCR3+ CD8+ T cells from blood. What this sample's cell subset or site label stands for: CD45RO-CCR7+CD27+CD95- naive CD8+ T cells expressing CXCR3 (TNR3+). The CDR3 protein sequence reads: CSVDLSTPSYNEQFF.